This T cell receptor (beta chain) was obtained from a study of T-cell memory formation after mild COVID-19. CDR3 length: 17 residues. Germline V gene sequence: CDR1 SGHDT, CDR2 YYEEEE. Trimming took 0 bases from V and 4 from J; bases not matched to a gene: 9. From the 5' RACE reads, TCRdb called clonotypes with MiXCR, one entry per CDR3 protein. Among roughly 480,000 distinct CDR3 sequences, more than 20% were seen once, and the ten largest hold roughly an eighth. Study-level findings and limits: The finding that pre-infection memory included some responding clones suggested that cross-reactive memory joined.

This clonotype was detected a few times. The antigen remains undetermined. The rearrangement joins TRBV5-6 to TRBJ2-5; 10 nucleotides line up with TRBD2. The source material was PBMCs or a T cell subset sorted from them (not recorded which). The TCR was taken from an adult woman who had mild COVID-19 (a few samples of this study predate the infection). Cell type and time point are not known. In nucleotides, the CDR3 is TGTGCCAGCAGCTTGGGGCCCAGCGGGAGGGCCGGAGAGACCCAGTACTTC. This encodes CASSLGPSGRAGETQYF.